The 28 T cell receptor beta chains below come from one sample, sequenced in a study of vaccination and CD4 T cells after COVID-19. For these receptors, no antigen is known. Indicated treatment: approximately 11-day PBMC culture with coronavirus spike peptide pools or control peptides (ViraFEST assay). Oncomine TCR Beta short-read sequencing was applied to DNA from cultured CD4+ T cells. TCRdb recomputed calls from the PCR reads with MiXCR, one row per CDR3 protein. Altogether around 10,000 distinct CDR3 sequences are present, about 45% being singletons, with the ten largest covering about 30%. The sequencing input was CD4+ T cells from blood, cultured in vitro. These receptors were collected from a human donor who had recovered from COVID-19.

The chain carries TRBV6-5 and TRBJ1-3; 7 bases map to TRBD1. Germline CDR1 and CDR2: MNHEY and SVGAGI. Trimming cost V 4 bases and J 4 bases; bases outside gene matches: 7. This CDR3 contains 15 residues. As DNA, the CDR3 is TGTGCCAGCAGTTTGTCGACAGGGAGAGGAAACACCATATATTTT. Protein: CASSLSTGRGNTIYF.

This clonotype occurred a few times. The chain is built from TRBV20-1 and TRBJ1-2; D gene uncertain. CDR3 length: 15 amino acids. The germline V gene has CDR1 DFQATT and CDR2 SNEGSKA (reference sequence). V gave up 1 base and J gave up 3 bases, with 15 bases separating them. The CDR3 region has the DNA TGCAGTGCTAGAGTAGTGAGGGATGGGGACTATGGCTACACCTTC. This encodes CSARVVRDGDYGYTF.

The gene calls are TRBV2 and TRBJ2-2; the D gene is possibly TRBD1 (6 bases). Between the trimmed V and J ends, which lost 2 bases and 0 bases, there was a span of 13 bases. The V gene's germline CDR1 is SNHLY and CDR2 FYNNEI. This CDR3 spans 17 amino acids. CDR3 nucleotides: TGTGCCAGCAGTGAAATATTTGGGGGCGCGAACACCGGGGAGCTGTTTTTT. This sequence encodes CASSEIFGGANTGELFF. The entire variable domain, with the rest obtained from reference TRBV2 and TRBJ2-2, is as follows: EPEVTQTPSHQVTQMGQEVILRCVPISNHLYFYWYRQILGQKVEFLVSFYNNEISEKSEIFDDQFSVERPDGSNFTLKIRSTKLEDSAMYFCASSEIFGGANTGELFFGEGSRLTVL.

The genes are TRBV12-3 or TRBV12-4 and TRBJ1-1; TRBD1 agrees at 9 bases. The length of the CDR3 is 17 residues. Germline trimming cut 7 bases from V and 0 bases from J; bases unmatched to any gene: 12. CDR3 DNA sequence: TGTGCCAGCACCACCCGACGGGACAGGGCCATGAACACTGAAGCTTTCTTT. Amino acids: CASTTRRDRAMNTEAFF.

This clonotype appeared a few times. The genes are TRBV10-2 and TRBJ2-2, with D unresolved. This CDR3 has 15 residues. V was cut by 6 bases and J by 2 bases, with 13 bases left in between. CDR1 and CDR2 from the germline V gene are WSHSY and SAAADI. The CDR3 nucleotides are TGCGCCAGCAGAGTGTCGCAGGCTAACACCGGGGAGCTGTTTTTT. Protein: CASRVSQANTGELFF.

CDR3 DNA: TGCGCCAGCAGCGGGGGGGCGAGTCCGGAGACCCAGTACTTC. Translation gives CASSGGASPETQYF. V and J are TRBV5-1 and TRBJ2-5, with D perhaps TRBD2 (7 bases). The CDR3 is 14 residues long. V was pared by 4 bases and J by 5 bases, with 15 bases between. Germline V CDR1 and CDR2: SGHRS, YFSETQ.

The rearrangement links TRBV7-2 to TRBJ1-1; 8 positions agree with TRBD1. The germline V gene has CDR1 SGHTA and CDR2 FQGNSA. V dropped 5 bases and J dropped 6; count of bases not matched to a gene: 5. The CDR3 consists of 13 residues. The CDR3 DNA sequence: TGTGCCAGCAGCGCAGACAGGGGCGCTGAAGCTTTCTTT. It specifies CASSADRGAEAFF.

J is TRBJ2-3 and V is TRBV10-3, with TRBD2 matching 8 bases. Germline V gene sequence: CDR1 ENHRY, CDR2 SYGVKD. V lost 8 bases, J lost 2 bases, and 9 bases stayed unmatched. This CDR3 has 15 amino acids. The CDR3 sequence: CAIGTRGGLTDTQYF. CDR3 in DNA: TGTGCCATCGGCACCCGGGGGGGGCTCACAGATACGCAGTATTTT.

The rearrangement links TRBV6-1 to TRBJ1-5; D is ambiguous. CDR1 and CDR2 from the germline V gene are MNHNS and SASEGT. This CDR3 contains 14 residues. Trimming shortened V by 6 bases and J by 3 bases, and 12 bases separated the two germline ends. CDR3 DNA: TGTGCCAGCAGGCCGGCAGACTACAATCAGCCCCAGCATTTT. It encodes CASRPADYNQPQHF.

The chain is built from TRBV19 and TRBJ1-2; the D gene is possibly TRBD1 (5 bases). CDR3 length: 16 amino acids. CDR1 and CDR2 (germline): LNHDA, SQIVND (reference sequence). Deletions cut 6 bases from V and 4 bases from J, with 21 bases between. CDR3: CASSVGGDYFSYGYTF. The CDR3 bases are TGTGCCAGTAGCGTCGGGGGGGATTATTTTAGCTATGGCTACACCTTC.

The genes are TRBV20-1 and TRBJ2-3; TRBD2 matches 11 bases. The trim removed 3 bases at V and 2 bases at J, leaving 13 bases unmatched. This CDR3 region has 18 residues. From germline, CDR1 is DFQATT and CDR2 SNEGSKA (reference sequence). The CDR3 nucleotides read TGCAGTGCTAGCCCACAATCAGGACTAGCGGGCCCCACAGATACGCAGTATTTT. Translating it yields CSASPQSGLAGPTDTQYF.

This clonotype was picked up a small number of times. J is TRBJ2-1 and V is TRBV20-1; possible D gene TRBD2, 6 bases. Germline-derived CDR1 and CDR2 are DFQATT and SNEGSKA (reference sequence). V was pared by 0 bases and J by 0 bases, with 30 bases between. This CDR3 is built from 22 residues. The chain's CDR3 is CSARDGGPSTRERALSYNEQFF. CDR3 in DNA: TGCAGTGCTAGAGATGGTGGCCCCTCAACTCGGGAGCGGGCCCTCTCCTACAATGAGCAGTTCTTC.

The chain couples TRBV6-1 to TRBJ2-2, with D unclear. The V gene lost 6 bases and the J gene lost 0 bases, with 8 bases spanning the gap. This CDR3 has 14 amino acids. The V gene's germline CDR1 is MNHNS and CDR2 SASEGT. The CDR3 here is CASSRDTNTGELFF. The DNA for the CDR3 is TGTGCCAGCAGCCGCGACACGAACACCGGGGAGCTGTTTTTT.

The chain carries TRBV18 and TRBJ2-7; TRBD1 or TRBD2 may be the D gene (5 bases each). V was cut by 3 bases and J by 2 bases, with 11 bases left in between. Germline-derived CDR1 and CDR2 are KGHSH and LQKENI. The CDR3 extends over 14 amino acids. This CDR3 reads CASSPGRKTYEQYF. The CDR3 DNA reads TGTGCCAGCTCACCGGGACGGAAAACCTACGAGCAGTACTTC.

This CDR3 is CASSHSTGTSIYEQYF. CDR3 bases: TGTGCCAGCAGCCATTCGACCGGGACTAGCATCTACGAGCAGTACTTC. The V call is TRBV7-8, the J call TRBJ2-7; 9 positions agree with TRBD2. The CDR3 has 16 residues. V shed 5 bases and J 3 bases; nucleotides not matched to a gene: 11. Germline V gene lookup returns CDR1 SGHVS and CDR2 FQNEAQ.

The chain joins TRBV3-1 to TRBJ1-5, with a tentative D call TRBD1 (6 bases). The CDR3 sequence is 13 residues long. Trimming shortened V by 3 bases and J by 8 bases, and 11 bases separated the two germline ends. CDR1 and CDR2 from the germline V gene are LGHDT and YNNKEL (reference sequence). DNA of the CDR3: TGTGCCAGCAGCCACAGGGGAGACAAGCCCCAGCATTTT. Its translation is CASSHRGDKPQHF.

The chain employs TRBV15 and TRBJ1-5, with D possibly being TRBD1 (5 bases). The germline CDR1 and CDR2 sequences are LNHNV and YYDKDF (reference sequence). This CDR3 has 14 amino acids. V was clipped by 1 base and J by 7 bases, with 11 bases between them. In nucleotides, the CDR3 is TGTGCCACCAGCAGAGCAGGGATGCGGCAGCCCCAGCATTTT. This sequence encodes CATSRAGMRQPQHF. Variable domain in full (rest from reference TRBV15 and TRBJ1-5): DAMVIQNPRYQVTQFGKPVTLSCSQTLNHNVMYWYQQKSSQAPKLLFHYYDKDFNNEADTPDNFQSRRPNTSFCFLDIRSPGLGDTAMYLCATSRAGMRQPQHFGDGTRLSIL.

This clonotype has more than one count but fewer than ten. The genes are TRBV25-1 and TRBJ1-2; D is uncertain. The CDR3 has 12 amino acids. Trimming stripped 3 bases from V and 0 bases from J, with 2 bases between. Germline V lookup: CDR1 MGHDK, CDR2 SYGVNS. CDR3 in amino acids: CASSDTNYGYTF. As DNA, the CDR3 is TGTGCCAGCAGTGACACTAACTATGGCTACACCTTC.

The chain combines TRBV6-7 with TRBJ2-7; D remains unclear. TRBV6-7 is an ORF for which the function is uncertain. The V end was cut by 9 bases, the J end by 0 bases, with 9 bases between. CDR3 length equals 12 residues. The CDR3 nucleotides read TGTGCCAGAAAACGGGTCTCCTACGAGCAGTACTTC. This encodes CARKRVSYEQYF.

The V gene is TRBV10-3, the J gene TRBJ2-7, with 11 bases lining up with TRBD1. The CDR3 is made up of 15 amino acids. Germline lookup yields CDR1 ENHRY and CDR2 SYGVKD. V lost 2 bases and J lost 2; bases outside the gene matches: 2. CDR3 nucleotide sequence: TGTGCCATCAGTGAGGGGACAGGGGGAACCTACGAGCAGTACTTC. This sequence encodes CAISEGTGGTYEQYF.

V is TRBV7-9 and J is TRBJ1-1; 8 bases match TRBD1. The germline V gene has CDR1 SEHNR and CDR2 FQNEAQ (reference sequence). This CDR3 comprises 13 residues. The V gene end was trimmed by 4 bases and the J gene end by 4 bases; junction bases not matched to a gene: 2. The CDR3 reads CASSSQGGTEAFF. The CDR3 nucleotides are TGTGCCAGCAGCTCACAGGGGGGCACTGAAGCTTTCTTT.

The rearrangement joins TRBV20-1 to TRBJ2-5; the D gene could be TRBD1 or TRBD2 (6 bases each). Trimming pared 2 bases from V and 6 bases from J, leaving 16 bases between. The germline gives CDR1 DFQATT, CDR2 SNEGSKA (reference sequence). The CDR3 consists of 14 residues. The CDR3 sequence is CSARSPGAEKTQYF. CDR3 sequence (DNA): TGCAGTGCTAGAAGTCCGGGGGCCGAGAAGACCCAGTACTTC.

This chain connects TRBV20-1 to TRBJ1-3, with a tentative D call TRBD1 (6 bases). The V end lost 3 bases, the J end lost 5 bases, and 11 bases lay between the germline ends. The CDR3 runs 13 residues. CDR1 is DFQATT and CDR2 is SNEGSKA in the germline V gene (reference sequence). The CDR3, as DNA: TGCAGTGCTAGGGCAGGGGATCGAAACACCATATATTTT. Amino acid sequence: CSARAGDRNTIYF.

The J gene is TRBJ1-5, the V gene TRBV23-1; possibly TRBD1 for D (6 bases). TRBV23-1 belongs to the ORF category, with a function that is uncertain. V dropped 1 base and J dropped 0 bases, with 22 bases sitting between them. The CDR3 totals 20 residues. CDR3 coding DNA: TGCGCCAGCAGTCAATGCAGATCGGGGGCGCGACCTTTTAGCAATCAGCCCCAGCATTTT. Its translation: CASSQCRSGARPFSNQPQHF.

J is TRBJ1-4 and V is TRBV4-3; 9 nucleotides align to TRBD1. Germline CDR1 reads LGHNA; CDR2 reads YSLEER. The CDR3 totals 16 residues. Losses at the gene ends were 1 base for V and 3 bases for J; bases not matched to a gene: 3. In DNA, the CDR3 is TGCGCCAGCAGCCAAGGACAGGGGGAACCTAATGAAAAACTGTTTTTT. Its protein is CASSQGQGEPNEKLFF.

This sequence joins TRBV19 and TRBJ1-5; perhaps TRBD1 as D (6 bases). Germline V CDR1 and CDR2: LNHDA, SQIVND (reference sequence). The CDR3 covers 15 residues. Trimming stripped 4 bases from V and 6 bases from J, with 16 bases between. CDR3 in amino acids: CASSRDNQRRQPQHF. CDR3 DNA: TGTGCCAGTAGTAGGGACAACCAGAGGCGTCAGCCCCAGCATTTT.

The chain uses TRBV11-3 and TRBJ1-4; D is possibly TRBD1 (5 bases). CDR1 and CDR2 from the germline V gene are SGHNT and YENEEA. With 5 bases removed from V and 0 bases from J, the gap between germline ends came to 19 bases. The CDR3 has 18 residues. The CDR3 DNA follows: TGTGCCAGCAGCGTAATCCGTGGGACCATTGCAACTAATGAAAAACTGTTTTTT. This codes for CASSVIRGTIATNEKLFF.

By share, this clonotype counts as medium-sized. This chain joins TRBV5-5 and TRBJ2-2; D is uncertain. This CDR3 has 16 residues. CDR1 is SGHKS, CDR2 YYEKEE, per germline (reference sequence). With 0 bases removed from V and 1 base from J, the gap between germline ends came to 10 bases. The CDR3, as DNA: TGTGCCAGCAGCTTGGTTCGGATACGGAACACCGGGGAGCTGTTTTTT. This translates into CASSLVRIRNTGELFF.